These T cell receptor beta chains were read from a single sample in a study of cytomegalovirus exposure and HLA in healthy donors. Profiling relied on immunoSEQ multiplex PCR, and the TCRdb table lists in-frame clones only, not all of them. Here the sample spans roughly 150,000 clones, 70% being singletons. Specimen: PBMCs. Receptors were obtained from a woman aged 25-40 years in good health and CMV-seronegative. Each CDR3 is given with its conserved first and last residue. A D gene is named only where the DNA matches it firmly. Clone size is given for some rows only: seen once, a few or many times, or a class if the clone is expanded.

v_call	j_call	clone_size	d_call	cdr3_aa	cdr3_nt
TRBV5-8	TRBJ2-2	-	-	CASSFIGELFF	TGTGCCAGCAGCTTCATCGGGGAGCTGTTTTTT
TRBV11-3	TRBJ2-7	-	-	CASSIAPQREQYF	TGTGCCAGCAGCATTGCCCCCCAGCGCGAGCAGTACTTC
TRBV7-2	TRBJ2-7	few	TRBD1	CASSLYAQGAYEQYF	TGTGCCAGCAGCTTGTATGCACAGGGGGCCTACGAGCAGTACTTC
TRBV7-3	TRBJ2-5	few	TRBD2	CASSLGLAEEETQYF	TGTGCCAGCAGCTTGGGACTAGCGGAAGAGGAGACCCAGTACTTC
TRBV28	TRBJ1-4	-	TRBD1	CASFPGTANEKLFF	TGTGCCAGCTTTCCCGGGACAGCTAATGAAAAACTGTTTTTT
TRBV13	TRBJ2-1	-	TRBD2	CASMGSGSAYEQFF	TGTGCCAGCATGGGCAGCGGGAGTGCGTATGAGCAGTTCTTC
TRBV6-5	TRBJ2-7	few	TRBD2	CASSPQRDYEQYF	TGTGCCAGCAGTCCCCAGCGGGACTACGAGCAGTACTTC
TRBV28	TRBJ1-1	-	-	CASRLNTEAFF	TGTGCCAGCAGGCTAAACACTGAAGCTTTCTTT
TRBV2	TRBJ2-3	once	TRBD2	CASCGLAGLDTQYF	TGTGCCAGCTGCGGACTAGCGGGACTTGATACGCAGTATTTT
TRBV29-1	TRBJ2-1	few	-	CSVAGFREQFF	TGCAGCGTGGCCGGTTTCAGGGAACAGTTCTTC
TRBV6-1	TRBJ1-6	-	-	CASSEWGSPRNKSPLHF	TGTGCCAGCAGTGAATGGGGCAGCCCTCGGAACAAATCACCCCTCCACTTT
TRBV5-4	TRBJ2-1	-	-	CASSGGGDKGEQFF	TGTGCCAGCAGCGGCGGAGGGGATAAGGGTGAGCAGTTCTTC
TRBV25-1	TRBJ2-7	-	TRBD1	CASSAIGTGREQYF	TGTGCCAGCAGTGCCATCGGGACAGGGCGCGAGCAGTACTTC
TRBV28	TRBJ2-7	once	TRBD2	CASSPGTSGSIVWYF	TGTGCCAGCAGTCCCGGGACTAGCGGGAGTATCGTATGGTACTTC
TRBV28	TRBJ2-3	few	-	CASTTQTSTDTQYF	TGTGCCAGCACCACCCAGACTAGCACAGATACGCAGTATTTT
TRBV6-1	TRBJ2-7	-	-	CASYPAAGRYEQYF	TGTGCCAGTTACCCGGCGGCGGGGAGGTACGAGCAGTACTTC
TRBV9	TRBJ2-2	few	TRBD1	CASSVDRPGTGELFF	TGTGCCAGCAGCGTGGACAGGCCAGGCACCGGGGAGCTGTTTTTT
TRBV30	TRBJ1-1	-	-	CAWTMGLGTEAFF	TGTGCCTGGACGATGGGGCTAGGCACTGAAGCTTTCTTT
TRBV30	TRBJ2-5	-	-	CAWSVQETQYF	TGTGCCTGGAGTGTTCAGGAGACCCAGTACTTC
TRBV27	TRBJ1-2	-	-	CASSLERDRPFYGYTF	TGTGCCAGCAGTTTAGAGCGGGACCGCCCTTTCTATGGCTACACCTTC
TRBV2	TRBJ1-1	-	TRBD1	CASRTGLAVNTEAFF	TGTGCCAGCAGGACAGGGCTGGCAGTAAACACTGAAGCTTTCTTT
TRBV5-1	TRBJ2-5	once	TRBD1	CASQSGQMYQETQYF	TGCGCCAGCCAGTCGGGACAGATGTACCAAGAGACCCAGTACTTC
TRBV29-1	TRBJ2-7	-	-	CSVVGSSYEQYF	TGCAGCGTTGTTGGCTCCTCCTACGAGCAGTACTTC
TRBV19	TRBJ1-1	-	-	CASSIVLGDSEAFF	TGTGCCAGTAGTATAGTCCTAGGAGACAGCGAAGCTTTCTTT
TRBV18	TRBJ2-2	once	-	CASSPLLRDTSNTGELFF	TGTGCCAGCTCACCACTCCTCCGGGACACTTCGAACACCGGGGAGCTGTTTTTT
TRBV7-2	TRBJ1-2	-	-	CASSLGWGRRDYGYTF	TGTGCCAGCAGCTTAGGATGGGGGCGTCGGGACTATGGCTACACCTTC
TRBV9	TRBJ2-7	-	-	CASSGEGLSYEQYF	TGTGCCAGCAGCGGAGAGGGACTGTCCTACGAGCAGTACTTC
TRBV28	TRBJ1-2	-	TRBD1	CASSSGGQGDGYTF	TGTGCCAGCAGCAGCGGGGGACAGGGGGATGGCTACACCTTC
TRBV6-5	TRBJ2-5	-	-	CASSYYREPETQYF	TGTGCCAGCAGTTACTACAGGGAACCAGAGACCCAGTACTTC
TRBV19	TRBJ1-5	-	-	CASSYRDQPQHF	TGTGCCAGTAGTTACAGGGATCAGCCCCAGCATTTT